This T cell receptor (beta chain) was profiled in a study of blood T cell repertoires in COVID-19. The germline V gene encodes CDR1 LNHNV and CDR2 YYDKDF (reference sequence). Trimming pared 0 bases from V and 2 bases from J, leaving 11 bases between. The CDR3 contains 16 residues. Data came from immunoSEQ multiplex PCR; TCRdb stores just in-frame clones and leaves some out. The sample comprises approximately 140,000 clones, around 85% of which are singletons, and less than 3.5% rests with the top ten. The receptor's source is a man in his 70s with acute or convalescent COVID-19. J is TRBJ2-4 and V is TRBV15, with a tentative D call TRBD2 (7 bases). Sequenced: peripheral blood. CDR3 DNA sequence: TGTGCCACCAGCAGAGAGGCGGGGGCGCCCAAAAACATTCAGTACTTC. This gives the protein CATSREAGAPKNIQYF.